This TCR beta chain was found in a study of cytomegalovirus exposure and HLA in healthy donors (dated by TCRdb to between 2016 and 2019). As for the study more broadly: An earlier analysis of approximately 640 of the donors reported about 250 Gb of sequence data and 117 million unique TCR beta sequences from roughly 200 million T cells. About 330 gigabases of sequencing data and around 85 million unique TCR sequences made up an early release that covered around 640 HLA-typed donors. Of the roughly 390 genotyped donors, 81% fell in the genetic ancestry cluster associated with self-reported Caucasian donors. The study was designed to test whether signatures of past pathogen exposure could be identified by cataloging public T cell receptors. The study profiled the T cell repertoires of about 720 subjects by immunosequencing and related them to cytomegalovirus serostatus. Along with the roughly 670-subject first cohort, a separate validation cohort of over a hundred different subjects was used. High-throughput TCR immunosequencing, statistical association of individual TCRs with disease status, and machine learning were combined to predict cytomegalovirus infection status. To study patterns of TCR occurrence, a later analysis re-analyzed previously published TCR beta repertoires from 666 donors and added high-resolution HLA genotyping. In the later analysis, no new phenotypic data were used to find candidate immune exposures; instead, reliance was placed on TCR beta sequences and their occurrence across donors. In an earlier analysis of roughly 580 of the donors, high-throughput TCR beta sequencing was used to judge whether each TCR beta V gene segment behaved as functional or pseudogenic. Donor age, sex, ethnicity and CMV serostatus were compiled together with the repertoire data. In a later genetic analysis, genome-wide SNP genotypes for about three fifths of the roughly 670 donors were used, and that subset was treated as a discovery cohort. Every discovery cohort repertoire had been produced on one sequencing platform. Both class I and class II loci were covered by HLA typing, at four-digit resolution. The number of typed donors differed by locus: about 629-630 for A, B, C, DRB1 and DQB1; 522 for DQA1; approximately 600 for DPA1; and roughly 490 for DPB1. Four to six DR-DQ haplotypes were handled as single units for association and clustering, since linkage in the cohort was strong. On average, approximately 250,000 unique TCR beta nucleotide sequences were sequenced per donor among a few hundred genotyped donors of the cohort, with 15% to 20% of those sequences being non-productive.

Broader findings and caveats from the paper: An association between a missense DCLRE1C variant and V-gene and J-gene trimming of TCR beta chains was found in a later genetic analysis and replicated in an independent cohort. Sequencing depth was assumed to be roughly uniform across donors in the presence/absence analyses, though that assumption may not hold. According to a later analysis, TCR association rates differed among HLA loci, with DRB1 alleles showing the most associated TCRs and HLA-C alleles showing the fewest. The study gave a list of some 150 TCR beta chains associated with cytomegalovirus. The authors suggested that the approach could potentially be generalized to other disease states and immunological phenotypes. A cluster of highly shared sequence variants was judged likely to represent a technical artifact of the sequencing pipeline. In this cohort, only TCR beta chains were sequenced, and detectable features were limited by the absence of alpha or paired-chain data. Linkage disequilibrium might explain the correlated functional status among segregating V segments, but an unknown experimental factor could not be excluded. When HLA alleles, especially DR and DQ, strongly co-occurred, TCR associations were difficult to assign to individual alleles. A later analysis found that HLA-associated TCR beta chains were more clonally expanded and had lower generation probabilities than equally common non-associated chains. Specific HLA alleles were associated with over 15,000 TCR beta sequences at a false discovery rate of 0.05 in a later analysis. About 17 rarely observed V segments, including chromosome 9 orphons, were excluded from the earlier analysis of some 590 of the donors because counts were too low. Across donors, most TCR sequences were observed very rarely, whereas some public TCRs were present in many individuals. Broadly in line with IMGT annotations, most TCR beta V segments showed up in productive rearrangements about 87% or about 30% of the time in an earlier analysis of about 500 of the donors. A further reported finding was that TCR beta sequences accurately predicted the HLA-A and HLA-B alleles for most subjects in the first cohort. Three of the identified cytomegalovirus-associated TCR beta chains were confirmed in vitro to be specific for cytomegalovirus antigens. A later analysis reported that several top co-occurrence clusters appeared linked to parvovirus B19, influenza, CMV and Epstein-Barr virus. Some IMGT-functional V segments, including TRBV6-2 and TRBV6-3, could not be told apart with the 87-base-pair reads, so those segments were excluded. CMV serostatus was the only immune exposure information available for the cohort. A later genetic analysis reported fewer N-insertions in productive TCRs among donors in an Asian-associated ancestry cluster than the 666-donor mean. HLA typing was unavailable for some donors at each locus, so association tests used only the typed subset. In a later analysis, most CMV-associated TCR beta chains were found to appear HLA-restricted, with HLA associations seemingly driven largely by CMV exposure. The classifier was reported to diagnose cytomegalovirus status with high specificity and sensitivity in both the original and validation cohorts.

Libraries were built with the immunoSEQ multiplex PCR assay. A mixture of 60 forward primers for TCR Vbeta segments and 13 reverse primers for TCR Jbeta segments was used in the multiplex PCR. The CDR3 region of rearranged TCR beta genes was amplified from genomic DNA with a multiplex PCR assay. On the Illumina HiSeq System, the amplified TCR beta libraries were sequenced as 87-base-pair reads. The source study handled its data this way. Across the 670 or so repertoires, a later analysis counted approximately 83 million unique TCR beta chains, roughly 11 million of which were shared by at least two donors. Raw reads were error-corrected and collapsed into unique sequences by a nearest-neighbor algorithm in which closely related sequences were merged to remove PCR and sequencing errors. CDR3 sequences were aligned to IMGT reference sequences to assign V, D and J gene segments. For a sequence to be retained, a match of at least six nucleotides to both a V gene segment and a J gene segment was required. Rearrangements were classified as productive when the CDR3 lacked stop codons and remained in frame with V and J, and all other rearrangements were classified as non-productive. Following IMGT convention, CDR3 was defined as the stretch from the second conserved V-encoded cysteine up to the conserved J-encoded phenylalanine. In an earlier analysis of roughly 610 of the donors, sequences lacking an unambiguous match to a single V gene segment were excluded. An earlier analysis of several hundred of the donors called V segments functional above 56.7% productive rearrangements and segregating when the between-donor standard deviation exceeded 5%. To diagnose cytomegalovirus status from the catalog of TCR beta chain sequences, a statistical classification framework was built. In a later analysis, V and J genes were assigned by comparing TCR nucleotide sequences against IMGT/GENE-DB human TR gene sequences. The TCRdist pipeline was used in a later analysis to assign CDR3 sequences and most-parsimonious VDJ recombination scenarios. In a later analysis, each TCR beta chain was defined by its CDR3 amino acid sequence together with its V-gene family, and reads lacking a unique V-gene family were excluded. As a way to deal with suspected cross-contamination and a sequencing artifact, a later analysis dropped nearly 600 nucleotide sequences that were highly shared and had low generation probability. A later analysis calculated a clonal expansion index for each public chain from normalized within-repertoire ranks of inferred template counts. In a later analysis, generation probabilities were computed using a VDJ recombination model fitted to out-of-frame rearrangements, and the results were checked against IGoR. Hypergeometric tests were used in a later analysis to score TCR-TCR, TCR-HLA and TCR-CMV co-occurrence, with a repertoire-size bias correction applied to the TCR pairs. A later analysis estimated false discovery rates by permuting HLA or CMV assignments 20 times. A later analysis grouped co-occurring TCRs with DBSCAN, adding TCRdist sequence similarity when clustering within HLA-allele-positive subsets. Repertoires with fewer than 30,000 or more than 120,000 public chains were left out of co-occurrence clustering, as were about five repertoires with anomalous nucleotide sharing. TCRdb stores this immuneACCESS table with in-frame sequences only. Part of the clones is absent; in the studies checked, under half of the shortfall reflects unresolved V genes, and no reason is known for the rest. The DNA gave D and trimming, while V, J and clone size come from that table. For this sample the table gives approximately 160,000 clones, of which about 64% were detected only once. In total, the top ten clones hold approximately 1.3% of the sample.

Note on this clone: What this receptor recognizes is not known. No much larger clone exists at a distance of one base, and base qualities are not known.

CDR3 length: 15 amino acids, cysteine to phenylalanine. The sequence is cut down to CDR3 DNA, 45 bases in frame from base 1. Trimming takes 10 bases off V and 4 bases off J; junction bases not matched to a gene: 13. Based on the germline V gene, the CDR1 and CDR2 sequences are MNHNS and SASEGT. The cohort comprised 710 or so healthy bone marrow donors. Cohort members were all nominally healthy when sampled, although unrecorded immune exposures were likely present. The donor tested CMV seronegative and was one of the 352 seronegative cohort members. A peripheral blood sample was provided by each donor, and peripheral blood mononuclear cells were used for TCR beta sequencing. Genomic DNA extraction from the blood cell samples was performed with the Qiagen DNeasy Blood Extraction Kit.

This clonotype was obtained from a man in his forties or fifties in good health and CMV-seronegative. The chain joins TRBV6-1 to TRBJ1-2; 9 central nucleotides agree with TRBD1. Sequencing was carried out using PBMCs. The CDR3 region has the sequence CAITTRDRVAYGYTF. The nucleotide sequence reads as follows: TGTGCCATCACAACACGGGACAGGGTAGCCTATGGCTACACCTTC.